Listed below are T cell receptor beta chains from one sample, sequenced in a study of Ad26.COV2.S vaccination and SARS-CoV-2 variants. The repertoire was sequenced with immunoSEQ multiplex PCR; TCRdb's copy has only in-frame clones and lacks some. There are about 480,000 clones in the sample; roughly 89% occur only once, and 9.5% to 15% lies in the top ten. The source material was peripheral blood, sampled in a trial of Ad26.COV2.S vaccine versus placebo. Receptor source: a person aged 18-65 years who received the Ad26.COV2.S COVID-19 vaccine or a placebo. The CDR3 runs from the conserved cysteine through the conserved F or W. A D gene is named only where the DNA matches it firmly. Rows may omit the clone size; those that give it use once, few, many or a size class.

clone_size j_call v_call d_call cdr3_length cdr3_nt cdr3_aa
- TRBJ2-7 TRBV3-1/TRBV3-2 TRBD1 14 TGTGCCAGCACCCTCACCGGGACAGGGGGCGAGCAGTACTTC CASTLTGTGGEQYF
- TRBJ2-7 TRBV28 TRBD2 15 TGTGCCAGCAGCTGGACTAGCGGGAGCTCCTACGAGCAGTACTTC CASSWTSGSSYEQYF
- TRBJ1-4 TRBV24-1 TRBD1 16 TGTGCCACCAGTGACCCCAGACAGGGAAGGAGTGAAAAACTGTTTTTT CATSDPRQGRSEKLFF
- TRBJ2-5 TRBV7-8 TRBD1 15 TGTGCCAGCAGCCGAGGACAGGGACTGCTGGAGACCCAGTACTTC CASSRGQGLLETQYF
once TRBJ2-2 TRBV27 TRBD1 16 TGTGCCAGCAGTTTAAGGACAGGGGCGAACACCGGGGAGCTGTTTTTT CASSLRTGANTGELFF
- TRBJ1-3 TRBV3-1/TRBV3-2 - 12 TGTGCCAGCAGCCAAGAAGGGTACACCATATATTTT CASSQEGYTIYF
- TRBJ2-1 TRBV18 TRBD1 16 TGTGCCAGCTCACCACTATTCCCCGGGACAGGCCATGAGCAGTTCTTC CASSPLFPGTGHEQFF
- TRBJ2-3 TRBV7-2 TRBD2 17 TGTGCCAGCAGCTTAGGGATTGTGGGAGGGCCACTAGATACGCAGTATTTT CASSLGIVGGPLDTQYF
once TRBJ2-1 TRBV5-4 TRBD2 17 TGTGCCAGCAGCTGGGGTAGGGGACTAGCGGGTTACAATGAGCAGTTCTTC CASSWGRGLAGYNEQFF
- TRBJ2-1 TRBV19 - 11 TGTGCCAGTAGTCTGCAGACCCAGCAGTTCTTC CASSLQTQQFF
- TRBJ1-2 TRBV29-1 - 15 TGCAGCGTTGTTACCCCTAGGGGGTCCAACTATGGCTACACCTTC CSVVTPRGSNYGYTF
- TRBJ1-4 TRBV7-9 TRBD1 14 TGTGCCAGCAGCTTAACAGGGGATAATGAAAAACTGTTTTTT CASSLTGDNEKLFF
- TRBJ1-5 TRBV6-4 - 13 TGTGCCAGCAGTGACAGGGGTGAGGGGCCCCAGCATTTT CASSDRGEGPQHF
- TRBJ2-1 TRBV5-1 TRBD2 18 TGCGCCAGCAGCTTGGGGCTAGCGGGACCAAGCTCCTACAATGAGCAGTTCTTC CASSLGLAGPSSYNEQFF
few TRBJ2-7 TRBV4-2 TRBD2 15 TGTGCCAGCAGCCAAGATACGGCGGGAGCCAGCGAGCAGTACTTC CASSQDTAGASEQYF
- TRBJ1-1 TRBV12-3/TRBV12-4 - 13 TGTGCCAGCAGTTTTCGGCCAACCACTGAAGCTTTCTTT CASSFRPTTEAFF
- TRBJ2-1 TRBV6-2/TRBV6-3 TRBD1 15 TGTGCCAGCAGTTCTCCTCGGACAGGGGTAAATGAGCAGTTCTTC CASSSPRTGVNEQFF
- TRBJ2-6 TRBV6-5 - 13 TGTGCCACCCACAGGGCAGGGGCCAACGTCCTGACTTTC CATHRAGANVLTF
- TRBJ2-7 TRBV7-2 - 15 TGTGCCAGCAGCACTATCGGACAGACCCGCTACGAGCAGTACTTC CASSTIGQTRYEQYF
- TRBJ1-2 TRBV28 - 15 TGTGCCAGCAGTTCCACAGGACGGGGGTACTATGGCTACACCTTC CASSSTGRGYYGYTF
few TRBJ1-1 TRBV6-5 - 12 TGTGCCAGCAGTCTGAGGAAAACTGAAGCTTTCTTT CASSLRKTEAFF
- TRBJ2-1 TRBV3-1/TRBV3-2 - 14 TGTGCCAGCAGCCAATCCCAAGGGCCCAATGAGCAGTTCTTC CASSQSQGPNEQFF
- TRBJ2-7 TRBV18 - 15 TGTGCCAGCTCACCGCTTGGCGGGGACGCCTACGAGCAGTACTTC CASSPLGGDAYEQYF
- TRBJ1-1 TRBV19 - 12 TGTGCCAGTCGTCGGTCCCCTCTGCAGGCTTTCTTT CASRRSPLQAFF
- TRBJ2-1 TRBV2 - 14 TGTGCCAGCCTCCGCGACAGCCACTACAATGAGCAGTTCTTC CASLRDSHYNEQFF
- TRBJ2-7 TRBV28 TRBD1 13 TGTGCCAGCAGTCGAAACAGGGGCTACGAGCAGTACTTC CASSRNRGYEQYF
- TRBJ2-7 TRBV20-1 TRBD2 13 TGCAGTGCTAGTAACCTAGCGGGAGGCGAGCAGTACTTC CSASNLAGGEQYF
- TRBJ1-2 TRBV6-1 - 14 TGTGCCAGCAGTGAATGGGTTGGGGACTATGGCTACACCTTC CASSEWVGDYGYTF
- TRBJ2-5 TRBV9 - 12 TGTGCCAGCAGTATTCAAGAGGAGACCCAGTACTTC CASSIQEETQYF
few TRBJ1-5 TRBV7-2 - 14 TGTGCCAGCAGCTTAACAGATAGCAATCAGCCCCAGCATTTT CASSLTDSNQPQHF
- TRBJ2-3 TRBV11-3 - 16 TGTGCCAGCAGCCATCGGGTCGGGGCCCTCACAGATACGCAGTATTTT CASSHRVGALTDTQYF
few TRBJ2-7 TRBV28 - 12 TGTGCCAGCTACGGTAATGAATACGAGCAGTACTTC CASYGNEYEQYF
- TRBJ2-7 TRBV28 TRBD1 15 TGTGCCAGCAGTCGCTCCGGACAGGGTCCCTACGAGCAGTACTTC CASSRSGQGPYEQYF
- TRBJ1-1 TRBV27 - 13 TGTGCCAGCAGTCTAGGCGCCCACACTGAAGCTTTCTTT CASSLGAHTEAFF
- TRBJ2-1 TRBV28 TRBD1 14 TGTGCCAGCAGTTCACAGGGGGCGCTCCCCAATTTGTTCTTC CASSSQGALPNLFF
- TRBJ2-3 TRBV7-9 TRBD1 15 TGTGCCAGCAGCTTGGACAGGGGGCTGTCCGATACGCAGTATTTT CASSLDRGLSDTQYF
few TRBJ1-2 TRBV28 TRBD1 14 TGTGCCAGCAGACAACCGGGACAGGGTTTTGGCTACACCTTC CASRQPGQGFGYTF
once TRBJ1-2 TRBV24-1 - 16 TGTGCCACCAGTGATGCCGGACAGAGAGCTAACTATGGCTACACCTTC CATSDAGQRANYGYTF
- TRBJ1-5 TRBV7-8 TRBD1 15 TGTGCCAGCAGCTTAGTGACAGGGAGCAATCAGCCCCAGCATTTT CASSLVTGSNQPQHF
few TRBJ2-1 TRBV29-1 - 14 TGCAGCGTCGCCCCCCGAGGGACGGGCAATGAGCAGTTCTTC CSVAPRGTGNEQFF
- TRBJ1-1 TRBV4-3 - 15 TGCGCCAGCAGCCAAGGACCCGTGGGGGGTACTGAAGCTTTCTTT CASSQGPVGGTEAFF
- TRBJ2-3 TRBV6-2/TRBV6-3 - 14 TGTGCCAGCAGTTCCCAGGGTAGGACAGATACGCAGTATTTT CASSSQGRTDTQYF
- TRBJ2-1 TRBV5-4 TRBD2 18 TGTGCCAGCAGCTCCGGGACTAGCGGGAGAGGTTCAGTCAGTGAGCAGTTCTTC CASSSGTSGRGSVSEQFF
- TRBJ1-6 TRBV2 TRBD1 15 TGTGCCAGCGGAAGACAGGGCACACATAATTCACCCCTCCACTTT CASGRQGTHNSPLHF
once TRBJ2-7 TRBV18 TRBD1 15 TGTGCCAGCTCACCACGGGACAGGGTCTCCTACGAGCAGTACTTC CASSPRDRVSYEQYF
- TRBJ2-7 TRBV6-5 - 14 TGTGCCAGCGCGAGAGGAACTGCGGTCTACGAGCAGTACTTC CASARGTAVYEQYF
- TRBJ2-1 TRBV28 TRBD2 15 TGTGCCAGCGCGGGAAGCGGGGGTGCCTACAATGAGCAGTTCTTC CASAGSGGAYNEQFF
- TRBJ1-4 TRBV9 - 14 TGTGCCAGCAGCGTAGAAGGGGCCGGAGAAAAACTGTTTTTT CASSVEGAGEKLFF
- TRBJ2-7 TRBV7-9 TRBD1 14 TGTGCCAGCAGCCCGGGACAGGGTAGGGGCGAGCAGTACTTC CASSPGQGRGEQYF
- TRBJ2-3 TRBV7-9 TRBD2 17 TGTGCCAGCAGCTTAGTTCTTGGACTAGCGGGGACAGATACGCAGTATTTT CASSLVLGLAGTDTQYF
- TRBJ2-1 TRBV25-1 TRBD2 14 TGTGCCAGCAGTGATACGGGGGGGACCCCTGAGCAGTTCTTC CASSDTGGTPEQFF
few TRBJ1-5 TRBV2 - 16 TGTGCCAGCAGGGCCCCAGGGACGGCCGGCAATCAGCCCCAGCATTTT CASRAPGTAGNQPQHF
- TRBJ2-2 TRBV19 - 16 TGTGCCAGTAGTATTGGTTTAACAGTGAACACCGGGGAGCTGTTTTTT CASSIGLTVNTGELFF